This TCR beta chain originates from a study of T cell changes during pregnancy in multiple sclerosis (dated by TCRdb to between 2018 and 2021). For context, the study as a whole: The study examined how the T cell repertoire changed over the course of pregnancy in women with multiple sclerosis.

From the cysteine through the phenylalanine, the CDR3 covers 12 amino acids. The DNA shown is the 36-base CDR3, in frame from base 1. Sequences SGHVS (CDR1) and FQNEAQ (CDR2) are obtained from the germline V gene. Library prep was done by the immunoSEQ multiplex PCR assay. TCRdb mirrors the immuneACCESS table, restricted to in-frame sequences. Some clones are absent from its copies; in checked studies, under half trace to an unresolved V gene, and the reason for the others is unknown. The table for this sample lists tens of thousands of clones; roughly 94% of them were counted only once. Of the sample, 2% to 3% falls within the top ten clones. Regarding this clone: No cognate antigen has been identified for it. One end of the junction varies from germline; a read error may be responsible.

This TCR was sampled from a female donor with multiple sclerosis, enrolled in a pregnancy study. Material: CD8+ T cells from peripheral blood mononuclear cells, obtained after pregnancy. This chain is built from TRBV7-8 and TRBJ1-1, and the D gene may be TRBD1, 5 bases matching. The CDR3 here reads CASSRGGSEAFF. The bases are TGTGCCAGCAGCCGGGGGGGGTCTGAGGCTTTCTTT.